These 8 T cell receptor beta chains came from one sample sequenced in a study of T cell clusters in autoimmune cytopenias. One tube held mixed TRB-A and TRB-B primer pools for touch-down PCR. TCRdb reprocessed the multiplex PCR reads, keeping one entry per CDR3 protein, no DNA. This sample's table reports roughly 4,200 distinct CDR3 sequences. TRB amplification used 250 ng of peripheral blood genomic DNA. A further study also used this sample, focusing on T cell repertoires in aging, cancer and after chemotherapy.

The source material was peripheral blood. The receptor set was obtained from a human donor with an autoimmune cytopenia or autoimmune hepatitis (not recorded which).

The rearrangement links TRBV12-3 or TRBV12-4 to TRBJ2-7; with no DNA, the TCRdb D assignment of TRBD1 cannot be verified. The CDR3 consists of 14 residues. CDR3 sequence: CASLKGQGLHEQYF.

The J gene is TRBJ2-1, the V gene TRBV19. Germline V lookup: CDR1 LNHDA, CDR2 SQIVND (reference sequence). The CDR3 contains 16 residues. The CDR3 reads CASSRNLLGSYNEQFF. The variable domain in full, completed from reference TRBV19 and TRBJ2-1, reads DGGITQSPKYLFRKEGQNVTLSCEQNLNHDAMYWYRQDPGQGLRLIYYSQIVNDFQKGDIAEGYSVSREKKESFPLTVTSAQKNPTAFYLCASSRNLLGSYNEQFFGPGTRLTVL.

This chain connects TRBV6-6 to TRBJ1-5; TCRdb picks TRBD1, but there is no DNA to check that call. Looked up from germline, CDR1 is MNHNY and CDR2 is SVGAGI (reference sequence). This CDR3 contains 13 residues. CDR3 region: CASKGGGNHPQHF.

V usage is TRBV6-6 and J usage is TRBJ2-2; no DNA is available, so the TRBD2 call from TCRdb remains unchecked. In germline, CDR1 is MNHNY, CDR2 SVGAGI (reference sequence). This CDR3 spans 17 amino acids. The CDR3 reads CASSYSKRLKNTGELFF.

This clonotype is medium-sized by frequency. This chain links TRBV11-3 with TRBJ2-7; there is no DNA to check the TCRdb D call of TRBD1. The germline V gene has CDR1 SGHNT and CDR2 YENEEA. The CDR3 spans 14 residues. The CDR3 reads CASSLQGGPYEQYF.

CDR3 loop: CASTPLEEGTEAFF. The chain combines TRBV19 with TRBJ1-1; TCRdb's D call of TRBD1 is untestable without DNA. The germline V gene has CDR1 LNHDA and CDR2 SQIVND (reference sequence). The CDR3 spans 14 residues.

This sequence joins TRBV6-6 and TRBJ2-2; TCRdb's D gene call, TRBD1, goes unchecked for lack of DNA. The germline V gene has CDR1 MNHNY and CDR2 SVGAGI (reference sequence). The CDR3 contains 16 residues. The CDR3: CASSRPGQGNTGELFF.

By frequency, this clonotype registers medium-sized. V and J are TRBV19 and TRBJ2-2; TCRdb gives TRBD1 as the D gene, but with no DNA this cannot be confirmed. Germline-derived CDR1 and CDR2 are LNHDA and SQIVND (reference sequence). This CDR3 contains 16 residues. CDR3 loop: CASSPPGGGKVGELFF.